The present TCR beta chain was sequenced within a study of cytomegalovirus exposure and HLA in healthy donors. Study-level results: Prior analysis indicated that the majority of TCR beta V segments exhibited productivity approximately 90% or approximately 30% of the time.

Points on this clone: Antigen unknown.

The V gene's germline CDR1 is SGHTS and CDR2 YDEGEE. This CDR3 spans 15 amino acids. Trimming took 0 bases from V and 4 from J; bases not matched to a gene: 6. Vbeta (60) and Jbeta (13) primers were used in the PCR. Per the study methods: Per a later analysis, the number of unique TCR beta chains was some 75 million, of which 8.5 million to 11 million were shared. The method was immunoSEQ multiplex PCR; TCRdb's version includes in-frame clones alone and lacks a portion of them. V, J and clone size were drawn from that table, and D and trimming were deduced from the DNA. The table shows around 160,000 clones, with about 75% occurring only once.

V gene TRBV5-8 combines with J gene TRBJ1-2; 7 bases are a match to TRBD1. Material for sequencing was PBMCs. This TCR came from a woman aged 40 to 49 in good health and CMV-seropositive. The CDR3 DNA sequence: TGTGCCAGCAGCTTGGCCGGACAGGATCTCTATGGCTACACCTTC. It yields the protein CASSLAGQDLYGYTF. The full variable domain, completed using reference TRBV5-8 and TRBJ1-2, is EAGVTQSPTHLIKTRGQQATLRCSPISGHTSVYWYQQALGLGLQFLLWYDEGEERNRGNFPPRFSGRQFPNYSSELNVNALELEDSALYLCASSLAGQDLYGYTFGSGTRLTVV.